Below, 30 T cell receptor beta chains from the same sample are listed, as sequenced in a study of TIL therapy for anti-PD-1-resistant metastatic lung cancer. Time point of the sample: pre-treatment sample, taken before nivolumab and TIL therapy. Sequencing used immunoSEQ v3. Assay: immunoSEQ multiplex PCR; the TCRdb copy retains only in-frame clones and omits some. The repertoire holds under 35,000 clones, with about 70% as singletons. The starting material was blood, obtained at baseline. The receptors were gathered from a woman aged 30 to 85 with non-small cell lung cancer.

This chain joins TRBV5-1 and TRBJ1-2, with 8 bases aligning to TRBD1. The V gene's germline CDR1 is SGHRS and CDR2 YFSETQ. CDR3 length equals 18 residues. J was trimmed by 6 bases and V by 1 base; bases with no gene match: 17. The CDR3 nucleotides are TGCGCCAGCAGCTTGCTCCCGAGCGGCGGACAGGGTGACGATGGCTACACCTTC. Translating it yields CASSLLPSGGQGDDGYTF. Complete variable domain (other parts from reference TRBV5-1 and TRBJ1-2): KAGVTQTPRYLIKTRGQQVTLSCSPISGHRSVSWYQQTPGQGLQFLFEYFSETQRNKGNFPGRFSGRQFSNSRSEMNVSTLELGDSALYLCASSLLPSGGQGDDGYTFGSGTRLTVV.

This chain uses TRBV7-9 with TRBJ2-1, with no clear D. The germline V gene encodes CDR1 SEHNR and CDR2 FQNEAQ (reference sequence). The CDR3 loop spans 14 amino acids. Deletions cut 5 bases from V and 2 bases from J, with 10 bases between. The CDR3 DNA is TGTGCCAGCAGCCCTGACTGGACCTACAATGAGCAGTTCTTC. Protein: CASSPDWTYNEQFF.

CDR3 sequence reads: CASISAKNIQYF. The CDR3 coding sequence is TGTGCCAGCATTTCGGCCAAAAACATTCAGTACTTC. V gene TRBV7-9 combines with J gene TRBJ2-4, with no clear D. There are 12 residues in the CDR3. Trimming shortened V by 7 bases and J by 1 base, and 5 bases separated the two germline ends. The germline V gene encodes CDR1 SEHNR and CDR2 FQNEAQ (reference sequence).

The chain joins TRBV7-8 to TRBJ2-1; the match to TRBD2 covers 11 bases. The junction had 10 bases not matched to a gene; V was cut back by 10 bases and J by 5 bases. The germline V gene encodes CDR1 SGHVS and CDR2 FQNEAQ. The CDR3 runs 15 residues. The CDR3 nucleotides read TGTGCCACTTCATCCTGGGGACTAGCGGACAATGAGCAGTTCTTC. Amino acids: CATSSWGLADNEQFF.

This chain links TRBV6-7 with TRBJ2-3, with 9 bases fitting TRBD2. TRBV6-7 counts as an open reading frame of uncertain function. This CDR3 has 13 residues. V lost 6 bases to trimming and J lost 6 bases; unmatched junction nucleotides: 4. The CDR3 is CASSGAGGDTQYF. In DNA form, the CDR3 reads TGTGCCAGCAGCGGAGCGGGAGGTGATACGCAGTATTTT.

This chain links TRBV11-2 with TRBJ2-5, with 7 bases lining up with TRBD2. Germline values: CDR1 SGHAT, CDR2 FQNNGV. The CDR3 extends over 15 amino acids. V was pared by 0 bases and J by 4 bases, with 5 bases of the junction left unmatched. The CDR3 DNA sequence: TGTGCCAGCAGCTTAGAGGGCGGGAGTCGAGAGACCCAGTACTTC. This translates into CASSLEGGSRETQYF. Combining the CDR3 with reference TRBV11-2 and TRBJ2-5 gives the whole variable domain EAGVAQSPRYKIIEKRQSVAFWCNPISGHATLYWYQQILGQGPKLLIQFQNNGVVDDSQLPKDRFSAERLKGVDSTLKIQPAKLEDSAVYLCASSLEGGSRETQYFGPGTRLLVL.

The J gene is TRBJ2-2, the V gene TRBV23-1; 12 bases line up with TRBD2. TRBV23-1 is given ORF status, its function remaining uncertain. V shed 0 bases, J shed 4 bases, and the junction held 15 bases outside the gene matches. The CDR3 is 21 residues long. Written as DNA, the CDR3 is TGCGCCAGCAGTCAATCTCGCTTCCACACGACTAGCGGGAGAGGCACCGGGGAGCTGTTTTTT. This encodes CASSQSRFHTTSGRGTGELFF.

This clone was found a few times. The chain uses TRBV5-1 and TRBJ2-7; 8 bases line up with TRBD1. This CDR3 contains 13 residues. Germline V CDR1 and CDR2: SGHRS, YFSETQ. Losses at the gene ends were 2 bases for V and 6 bases for J; bases not matched to a gene: 4. CDR3 nucleotide sequence: TGCGCCAGCAGCTTTTGGACAGGGATCGAGCAGTACTTC. Its translation: CASSFWTGIEQYF.

This clone was seen a handful of times. The rearrangement joins TRBV19 to TRBJ2-5; no reliable D call. The V end was cut by 6 bases, the J end by 3 bases, with 2 bases between. CDR3 size: 10 residues. Looked up from germline, CDR1 is LNHDA and CDR2 is SQIVND (reference sequence). The CDR3 nucleotides are TGTGCCAGTAGAAAAGAGACCCAGTACTTC. Its protein is CASRKETQYF. Using reference TRBV19 and TRBJ2-5 for the parts outside the CDR3, the full variable domain is DGGITQSPKYLFRKEGQNVTLSCEQNLNHDAMYWYRQDPGQGLRLIYYSQIVNDFQKGDIAEGYSVSREKKESFPLTVTSAQKNPTAFYLCASRKETQYFGPGTRLLVL.

The rearrangement joins TRBV7-9 to TRBJ1-1; possible D gene TRBD1, 5 bases. CDR1 SEHNR and CDR2 FQNEAQ come from the germline V gene (reference sequence). V gave up 8 bases and J gave up 2 bases, with 12 bases separating them. The CDR3 is 13 residues long. The CDR3 DNA reads as TGTGCCAGCGGCTCTGACAGAAACACTGAAGCTTTCTTT. It encodes CASGSDRNTEAFF. Based on the CDR3 plus reference TRBV7-9 and TRBJ1-1, the full variable domain is DTGVSQNPRHKITKRGQNVTFRCDPISEHNRLYWYRQTLGQGPEFLTYFQNEAQLEKSRLLSDRFSAERPKGSFSTLEIQRTEQGDSAMYLCASGSDRNTEAFFGQGTRLTVV.

This clone has only one observation. V usage is TRBV2 and J usage is TRBJ2-3; D is unclear. Germline assignment: CDR1 SNHLY and CDR2 FYNNEI. V was clipped by 1 base and J by 6 bases, with 8 bases between them. The CDR3 runs 13 residues. As DNA, the CDR3 is TGTGCCAGCAGTGAAGACCTGTCGGATACGCAGTATTTT. Its translation is CASSEDLSDTQYF.

CDR3 bases: TGTGCCAGCAGCCGTTACCGGGACGCCACCTACGAGCAGTACTTC. Encoded protein: CASSRYRDATYEQYF. The V gene is TRBV11-2, the J gene TRBJ2-7; D possibly uses TRBD1 or TRBD2 (5 bases each). V gave up 5 bases and J gave up 2 bases, with 16 bases separating them. Germline-derived CDR1 and CDR2 are SGHAT and FQNNGV. The CDR3 sequence is 15 residues long. The full variable domain, rest sourced from reference TRBV11-2 and TRBJ2-7, is EAGVAQSPRYKIIEKRQSVAFWCNPISGHATLYWYQQILGQGPKLLIQFQNNGVVDDSQLPKDRFSAERLKGVDSTLKIQPAKLEDSAVYLCASSRYRDATYEQYFGPGTRLTVT.

This clone came up a few times. This rearrangement joins TRBV6-5 to TRBJ1-1, with a tentative D call TRBD1 (5 bases). Germline-derived CDR1 and CDR2 are MNHEY and SVGAGI. Trimming stripped 2 bases from V and 10 bases from J, with 14 bases between. The CDR3 has 13 amino acids. CDR3 nucleotide sequence: TGTGCCAGCAGTTACCTCGGGGCAGAGGGAGCTTTCTTT. Translating it yields CASSYLGAEGAFF.

The J gene is TRBJ2-1, the V gene TRBV7-7; 12 positions match TRBD2. V lost 1 base and J lost 8; bases outside the gene matches: 3. CDR3 length equals 15 residues. Germline lookup yields CDR1 SSHAT and CDR2 FNYEAQ (reference sequence). For the CDR3, the DNA is TGTGCCAGCAGCTTAGGACTAGCGGGAGCCGATGAGCAGTTCTTC. Protein: CASSLGLAGADEQFF.

The chain recombines TRBV19 with TRBJ2-5, with 7 bases fitting TRBD2. TRBJ2-7 explains the end of the DNA better; the J call may be wrong. Germline CDR1 is LNHDA and CDR2 is SQIVND (reference sequence). The CDR3 runs 14 residues. The chain's CDR3 is CASASSGMTYEQYF. Here the CDR3 DNA reads TGTGCCAGTGCCTCTAGCGGTATGACCTACGAGCAGTACTTC.

V and J are TRBV7-8 and TRBJ2-2; the match to TRBD2 covers 11 bases. Per the germline V gene, CDR1 is SGHVS and CDR2 is FQNEAQ. Trimming took 5 bases from V and 7 from J; bases not matched to a gene: 15. The CDR3 totals 18 residues. The CDR3 sequence: CASSQTRVAGGPNGELFF. DNA of the CDR3: TGTGCCAGCAGCCAAACTCGGGTAGCGGGAGGGCCCAACGGGGAGCTGTTTTTT. The whole variable domain, filled in from reference TRBV7-8 and TRBJ2-2, reads GAGVSQSPRYKVAKRGQDVALRCDPISGHVSLFWYQQALGQGPEFLTYFQNEAQLDKSGLPSDRFFAERPEGSVSTLKIQRTQQEDSAVYLCASSQTRVAGGPNGELFFGEGSRLTVL.

This clone was detected only once. V usage is TRBV6-5 and J usage is TRBJ1-1; D uncertain. There are 13 residues in the CDR3. Trimming stripped 7 bases from V and 7 bases from J, with 16 bases between. The germline gives CDR1 MNHEY, CDR2 SVGAGI. CDR3 in DNA: TGTGCCAGCACCCCAGGAGGGTCGGGTGAAGCTTTCTTT. It specifies CASTPGGSGEAFF.

The J gene is TRBJ2-1, the V gene TRBV20-1; no definite D call. The CDR3 spans 11 residues. V dropped 0 bases and J dropped 6 bases, with 3 bases sitting between them. Germline V gives CDR1 DFQATT, CDR2 SNEGSKA (reference sequence). The CDR3 DNA reads as TGCAGTGCTAGAGATATCAATGAGCAGTTCTTC. Translated, it gives CSARDINEQFF.

This clone has just a few counts. The chain combines TRBV7-8 with TRBJ1-1; D is unclear. Trimming took off 1 base at V and 6 bases at J, with 9 bases between the two ends. The CDR3 spans 13 residues. The germline CDR1 and CDR2 sequences are SGHVS and FQNEAQ. The chain's CDR3 is CASSLDRTPEAFF. DNA of the CDR3: TGTGCCAGCAGCTTAGATAGGACCCCTGAAGCTTTCTTT.

The chain carries TRBV6-1 and TRBJ2-1; TRBD2 matches 8 bases. V lost 4 bases to trimming and J lost 15 bases; unmatched junction nucleotides: 5. CDR1 and CDR2 from the germline V gene are MNHNS and SASEGT. This CDR3 region has 11 residues. This CDR3 is CASSVAGKWFF. The CDR3 bases are TGTGCCAGCAGTGTAGCGGGAAAGTGGTTCTTC.

For the CDR3, the DNA is TGTGCCAGCAGCTCCGGGACAGGGGGTCCTAATGAAAAACTGTTTTTT. This encodes CASSSGTGGPNEKLFF. The chain carries TRBV5-4 and TRBJ1-4; 11 nucleotides agree with TRBD1. V shed 3 bases and J 3 bases; nucleotides not matched to a gene: 4. The germline V gene encodes CDR1 SGHNT and CDR2 YYREEE (reference sequence). The CDR3 length is 16 residues.

The CDR3: CASSLVFSGTGNTGELFF. The CDR3 DNA reads as TGTGCCAGCAGCTTAGTGTTTTCCGGGACTGGGAACACCGGGGAGCTGTTTTTT. The chain is built from TRBV7-9 and TRBJ2-2, with D possibly being TRBD2 (6 bases). V was cut by 1 base and J by 1 base, with 16 bases left in between. The germline CDR1 and CDR2 sequences are SEHNR and FQNEAQ (reference sequence). This CDR3 contains 18 residues.

This clone was found once. The rearrangement joins TRBV2 to TRBJ2-7; 7 bases are a match to TRBD1. CDR3 length: 13 residues. The germline gives CDR1 SNHLY, CDR2 FYNNEI. V lost 1 base, J lost 7 bases, and 4 bases stayed unmatched. This chain's CDR3 is CASSEVNRGEQYF. In DNA form, the CDR3 reads TGTGCCAGCAGTGAAGTGAACAGGGGTGAGCAGTACTTC. The whole variable domain, filled in from reference TRBV2 and TRBJ2-7, reads EPEVTQTPSHQVTQMGQEVILRCVPISNHLYFYWYRQILGQKVEFLVSFYNNEISEKSEIFDDQFSVERPDGSNFTLKIRSTKLEDSAMYFCASSEVNRGEQYFGPGTRLTVT.

V gene TRBV4-1 combines with J gene TRBJ2-6, with D possibly TRBD1 on 5 matching bases. The V gene's germline CDR1 is MGHRA and CDR2 YSYEKL. The CDR3 totals 17 residues. Trimming pared 0 bases from V and 0 bases from J, leaving 9 bases between. The chain's CDR3 is CASSQEHQGSGANVLTF. The CDR3 DNA follows: TGCGCCAGCAGCCAAGAGCATCAGGGCTCTGGGGCCAACGTCCTGACTTTC.

J is TRBJ2-6 and V is TRBV25-1, with D possibly being TRBD1 (5 bases). The germline V gene encodes CDR1 MGHDK and CDR2 SYGVNS. The CDR3 covers 18 residues. The V end lost 5 bases, the J end lost 5 bases, and 22 bases lay between the germline ends. CDR3 residues: CASSRHETGQSRANVLTF. CDR3 nucleotide sequence: TGTGCCAGCAGTCGCCATGAAACTGGACAAAGTCGGGCCAACGTCCTGACTTTC. Together with reference TRBV25-1 and TRBJ2-6, the CDR3 gives the full variable domain: EADIYQTPRYLVIGTGKKITLECSQTMGHDKMYWYQQDPGMELHLIHYSYGVNSTEKGDLSSESTVSRIRTEHFPLTLESARPSHTSQYLCASSRHETGQSRANVLTFGAGSRLTVL.

The rearrangement uses TRBV27 and TRBJ2-5, with 8 bases aligning to TRBD2. Germline loops: CDR1 MNHEY, CDR2 SMNVEV (reference sequence). CDR3 size: 15 residues. The J segment lost 5 bases and the V segment lost 4 bases, leaving 9 bases of the junction unmatched. CDR3 sequence reads: CASSSKRESWETQYF. DNA of the CDR3: TGTGCCAGCAGTTCTAAGCGGGAGTCGTGGGAGACCCAGTACTTC.

The rearrangement uses TRBV4-1 and TRBJ2-7; D gene uncertain. The CDR3 has 14 amino acids. Germline V gives CDR1 MGHRA, CDR2 YSYEKL. V gave up 4 bases and J gave up 5 bases, with 15 bases separating them. This CDR3 reads CASSPRSFVNEQYF. CDR3 nucleotides: TGCGCCAGCAGCCCTCGTTCTTTTGTCAACGAGCAGTACTTC.

The V call is TRBV19, the J call TRBJ2-2; D is ambiguous. Trimming took 1 base from V and 6 from J, leaving 6 bases between them. Germline loops: CDR1 LNHDA, CDR2 SQIVND (reference sequence). The CDR3 runs to 13 residues. CDR3 region: CASSIGAAGELFF. Written as DNA, the CDR3 is TGTGCCAGTAGTATAGGTGCGGCCGGGGAGCTGTTTTTT.

This chain links TRBV7-6 with TRBJ2-7, with 8 positions matching TRBD2. V was clipped by 1 base and J by 0 bases; unmatched bases: 11. Germline values: CDR1 SGHVS, CDR2 FNYEAQ. The CDR3 sequence is 18 residues long. This chain's CDR3 is CASSLEAAGGGSSYEQYF. Here the CDR3 DNA reads TGTGCCAGCAGCTTAGAGGCTGCGGGGGGCGGATCCTCCTACGAGCAGTACTTC.

J is TRBJ2-3 and V is TRBV6-5; D gene ambiguous. V was trimmed by 0 bases and J by 7 bases, leaving 2 bases between them. Germline values: CDR1 MNHEY, CDR2 SVGAGI. This CDR3 comprises 11 residues. The CDR3 DNA is TGTGCCAGCAGTTACTCCAATACGCAGTATTTT. It translates to CASSYSNTQYF.